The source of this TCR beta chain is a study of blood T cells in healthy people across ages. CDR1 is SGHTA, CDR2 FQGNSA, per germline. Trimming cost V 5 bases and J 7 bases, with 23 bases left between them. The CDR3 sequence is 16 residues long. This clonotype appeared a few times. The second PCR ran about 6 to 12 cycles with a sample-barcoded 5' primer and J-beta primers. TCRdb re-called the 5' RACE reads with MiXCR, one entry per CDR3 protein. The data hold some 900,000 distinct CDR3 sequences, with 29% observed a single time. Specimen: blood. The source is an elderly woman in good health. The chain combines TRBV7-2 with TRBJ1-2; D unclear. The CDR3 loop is CASSPPTGIRWSGYTF. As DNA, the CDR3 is TGTGCCAGCAGCCCGCCAACCGGAATCCGCTGGAGTGGCTACACCTTC.